These 20 T cell receptor beta chains came from one sample sequenced in a study of T cell responses to AZD1222 COVID-19 vaccine. Generated by immunoSEQ multiplex PCR, the TCRdb table keeps only in-frame clones and is missing some. The sample consists of about 140,000 clones, approximately 95% of them appearing once. Sequenced material: peripheral blood, taken on day 0 of MenACWY control vaccination. These receptors all stem from an adult in good health.

The V and J genes are TRBV28 and TRBJ1-4, with D perhaps TRBD1 (6 bases). CDR3 length: 13 residues. CDR1 is MDHEN, CDR2 SYDVKM, per germline. Trimming took 8 bases from V and 5 from J, leaving 12 bases between them. The CDR3 is CASLGQTNEKLFF. The CDR3, as DNA: TGTGCCAGCCTCGGACAGACCAATGAAAAACTGTTTTTT.

The V call is TRBV29-1, the J call TRBJ2-3; no clear D. CDR3 size: 12 residues. V lost 6 bases to trimming and J lost 2 bases, with 9 bases between them. Germline CDR1 reads SQVTM; CDR2 reads ANQGSEA. CDR3 residues: CSVDDTTDTQYF. The CDR3 DNA sequence: TGCAGCGTGGATGACACCACAGATACGCAGTATTTT.

This clone was observed a handful of times. This sequence joins TRBV11-2 and TRBJ2-1, with D uncertain. Per the germline V gene, CDR1 is SGHAT and CDR2 is FQNNGV. The CDR3 is made up of 13 amino acids. V was cut by 4 bases and J by 3 bases, with 7 bases left in between. The CDR3, as DNA: TGTGCCAGCAGCTCCGAGATCTACAATGAGCAGTTCTTC. Translated: CASSSEIYNEQFF.

This chain uses TRBV7-9 with TRBJ1-5; TRBD1 might be the D (6 bases). Germline assignment: CDR1 SEHNR and CDR2 FQNEAQ (reference sequence). The ends were cut back, 5 bases at V and 5 bases at J, with 10 bases in the middle. This CDR3 comprises 13 residues. CDR3 in DNA: TGTGCCAGCAGCCCACAGGGTGATCAGCCCCAGCATTTT. This sequence encodes CASSPQGDQPQHF. The full variable domain, completed using reference TRBV7-9 and TRBJ1-5, is DTGVSQNPRHKITKRGQNVTFRCDPISEHNRLYWYRQTLGQGPEFLTYFQNEAQLEKSRLLSDRFSAERPKGSFSTLEIQRTEQGDSAMYLCASSPQGDQPQHFGDGTRLSIL.

J is TRBJ1-1 and V is TRBV2; D gene ambiguous. Germline-derived CDR1 and CDR2 are SNHLY and FYNNEI. Trimming left V 7 bases short and J 5 bases short, with 11 bases between. The CDR3 is made up of 12 amino acids. The CDR3 sequence is CASTADLTEAFF. CDR3 sequence (DNA): TGTGCCAGCACAGCGGATTTAACTGAAGCTTTCTTT.

The J gene is TRBJ1-2, the V gene TRBV6-1; no definite D call. This CDR3 region has 14 residues. Per germline, CDR1 MNHNS and CDR2 SASEGT. V was clipped by 2 bases and J by 7 bases, with 14 bases between them. The chain's CDR3 is CASSEREGWGGYTF. CDR3 DNA sequence: TGTGCCAGCAGTGAAAGGGAGGGATGGGGTGGCTACACCTTC.

The chain's CDR3 is CASSERAGRKGYTF. The CDR3 nucleotides are TGTGCCAGCAGTGAACGGGCAGGGAGGAAGGGCTACACCTTC. J is TRBJ1-2 and V is TRBV2; D possibly corresponds to TRBD1 (5 bases). This CDR3 contains 14 residues. From germline, CDR1 is SNHLY and CDR2 FYNNEI. V was clipped by 2 bases and J by 8 bases, with 15 bases between them.

The J gene is TRBJ1-2, the V gene TRBV18; the D gene is possibly TRBD1 (5 bases). Per the germline V gene, CDR1 is KGHSH and CDR2 is LQKENI. This CDR3 has 15 amino acids. V was shortened by 0 bases and J by 9 bases, with 17 bases between the two germline ends. CDR3 region: CASSPPSQGSWSYTF. The CDR3, as DNA: TGTGCCAGCTCACCACCGAGTCAGGGCTCCTGGAGCTACACCTTC.

In DNA form, the CDR3 reads TGTGCCAGCAGCGTAGCTTCCGCGGACAATGAGCAGTTCTTC. Translation: CASSVASADNEQFF. V usage is TRBV9 and J usage is TRBJ2-1; D gene ambiguous. Germline V gives CDR1 SGDLS, CDR2 YYNGEE. The CDR3 covers 14 residues. V was pared by 0 bases and J by 5 bases, with 9 bases between.

The rearrangement uses TRBV7-8 and TRBJ2-7, with 12 bases that match TRBD2. Germline V lookup: CDR1 SGHVS, CDR2 FQNEAQ. Losses at the gene ends were 4 bases for V and 0 bases for J; bases not matched to a gene: 4. The CDR3 loop spans 16 amino acids. CDR3 sequence: CASSSSSGGGSYEQYF. CDR3 coding DNA: TGTGCCAGCAGCTCCTCTAGCGGGGGGGGCTCCTACGAGCAGTACTTC.

This clone appeared a single time. The J gene is TRBJ2-7, the V gene TRBV19, with D hard to call. Germline V gene data show CDR1 as LNHDA and CDR2 as SQIVND (reference sequence). With 5 bases removed from V and 3 bases from J, the gap between germline ends came to 11 bases. The CDR3 is 13 residues long. CDR3 protein: CASSPPLHYEQYF. The CDR3 region has the DNA TGTGCCAGTAGTCCGCCCCTACACTACGAGCAGTACTTC.

This rearrangement joins TRBV7-9 to TRBJ2-7, with 9 bases identical to TRBD1. The CDR3 loop spans 14 amino acids. The J segment lost 9 bases and the V segment lost 5 bases, leaving 11 bases of the junction unmatched. Germline loops: CDR1 SEHNR, CDR2 FQNEAQ (reference sequence). CDR3 residues: CASSAPGQGRRQYF. The CDR3 nucleotides are TGTGCCAGCAGCGCCCCGGGACAGGGTAGGAGGCAGTACTTC.

This chain uses TRBV5-6 with TRBJ1-1; D is perhaps TRBD1 (6 bases). The length of the CDR3 is 13 residues. The V gene's germline CDR1 is SGHDT and CDR2 YYEEEE. V lost 0 bases and J lost 6, with 9 bases in between. The CDR3: CASSLGQVAEAFF. CDR3 nucleotide sequence: TGTGCCAGCAGCTTGGGACAGGTCGCTGAAGCTTTCTTT.

The chain joins TRBV28 to TRBJ1-3, with D possibly being TRBD1 (5 bases). CDR1 and CDR2 from the germline V gene are MDHEN and SYDVKM. The CDR3 has 14 residues. Trimming stripped 6 bases from V and 1 base from J, with 10 bases between. CDR3 sequence (DNA): TGTGCCAGCAGAACCGGGGGGTCTGGAAACACCATATATTTT. Translated: CASRTGGSGNTIYF.

DNA of the CDR3: TGTGCCAGCAGTGCCCGAATGGGAACTGAAGCTTTCTTT. Amino acids: CASSARMGTEAFF. The genes are TRBV2 and TRBJ1-1; D unresolved. The V end was cut by 4 bases, the J end by 5 bases, with 11 bases between. This CDR3 has 13 residues. Germline CDR1 SNHLY, CDR2 FYNNEI.

This chain links TRBV27 with TRBJ1-6, with 7 bases identical to TRBD1. CDR1 and CDR2 from the germline V gene are MNHEY and SMNVEV (reference sequence). The V segment lost 7 bases and the J segment 8 bases; nucleotides outside the gene matches: 11. This CDR3 spans 15 amino acids. The CDR3: CASTPTGSGDSPLHF. The CDR3 DNA is TGTGCCAGCACTCCGACAGGGAGCGGTGATTCACCCCTCCACTTT.

The V and J genes are TRBV9 and TRBJ1-3; perhaps TRBD1 as D (6 bases). V lost 2 bases and J 5 bases, leaving 11 bases between the germline ends. Germline lookup yields CDR1 SGDLS and CDR2 YYNGEE. This CDR3 region has 14 residues. In DNA form, the CDR3 reads TGTGCCAGCAGCGTGAGGGGACAACGAAACACCATATATTTT. Translating it yields CASSVRGQRNTIYF.

The chain combines TRBV18 with TRBJ1-1; TRBD1 is a possible D gene (5 bases). This CDR3 is built from 16 residues. Germline V lookup: CDR1 KGHSH, CDR2 LQKENI. The V gene lost 3 bases and the J gene lost 1 base, with 15 bases spanning the gap. CDR3 nucleotide sequence: TGTGCCAGCTCACCCTACGGGGGACCTGCGAACACTGAAGCTTTCTTT. Its protein is CASSPYGGPANTEAFF. The variable domain in full, with the rest retrieved from reference TRBV18 and TRBJ1-1, is NAGVMQNPRHLVRRRGQEARLRCSPMKGHSHVYWYRQLPEEGLKFMVYLQKENIIDESGMPKERFSAEFPKEGPSILRIQQVVRGDSAAYFCASSPYGGPANTEAFFGQGTRLTVV.

The chain has TRBV6-5 and TRBJ1-2, with no clear D. Between the trimmed V and J ends, which lost 6 bases and 7 bases, there was a span of 21 bases. The germline CDR1 and CDR2 sequences are MNHEY and SVGAGI. This CDR3 spans 15 amino acids. The CDR3 DNA reads TGTGCCAGCAGCAACAAACCTTCCCGAGTGGGTGGCTACACCTTC. Translating gives CASSNKPSRVGGYTF.

The rearrangement uses TRBV2 and TRBJ2-1; 13 nucleotides align to TRBD2. V lost 2 bases to trimming and J lost 0 bases; unmatched junction nucleotides: 7. The CDR3 extends over 19 amino acids. CDR1 is SNHLY, CDR2 FYNNEI, per germline. The CDR3 bases are TGTGCCAGCAGTGAACGACTAGCGGGAGGCCAGAGCTCCTACAATGAGCAGTTCTTC. Residues: CASSERLAGGQSSYNEQFF.